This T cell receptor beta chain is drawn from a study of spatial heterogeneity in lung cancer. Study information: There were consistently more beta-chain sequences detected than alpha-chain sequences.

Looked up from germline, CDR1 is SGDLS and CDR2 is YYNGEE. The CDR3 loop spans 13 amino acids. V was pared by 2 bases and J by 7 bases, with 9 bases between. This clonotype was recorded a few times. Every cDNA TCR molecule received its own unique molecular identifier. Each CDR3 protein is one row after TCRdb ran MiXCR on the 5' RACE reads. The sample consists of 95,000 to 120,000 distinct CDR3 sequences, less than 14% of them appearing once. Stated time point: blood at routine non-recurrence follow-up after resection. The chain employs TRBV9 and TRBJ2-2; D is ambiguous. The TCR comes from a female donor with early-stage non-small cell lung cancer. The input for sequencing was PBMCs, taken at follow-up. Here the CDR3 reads CASSVGYIGELFF. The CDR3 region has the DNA TGTGCCAGCAGCGTCGGATACATCGGGGAGCTGTTTTTT.